These 9 T cell receptor beta chains were sequenced from one sample in a study of CD8+ T cells in alopecia areata. Extracted RNA was reverse transcribed into cDNA, the sequencing template. Clones were sequenced by immunoSEQ multiplex PCR, and TCRdb holds only the in-frame ones, with some missing. The profile shows 150,000 to 200,000 clones, about 65% of them singletons. Described treatment: oral pan-JAK inhibitor, 5-10 mg twice daily. Here the sequenced sample was CD4+ T cells sorted from blood, taken between weeks 47 and 50, from a patient treated with tofacitinib. These receptors were collected from a human donor with alopecia areata.

V is TRBV29-1 and J is TRBJ2-1; 8 bases line up with TRBD2. This CDR3 comprises 13 residues. Germline-derived CDR1 and CDR2 are SQVTM and ANQGSEA. V was clipped by 1 base and J by 12 bases; unmatched bases: 8. CDR3 protein: CSVEVRGAKLQFF. The CDR3 DNA is TGCAGCGTTGAAGTGCGGGGGGCCAAGTTGCAGTTCTTC.

The chain combines TRBV7-2 with TRBJ2-5; D gene ambiguous. The CDR3 is 14 amino acids. Trimming took 0 bases from V and 5 from J, leaving 10 bases between them. CDR1 and CDR2 from the germline V gene are SGHTA and FQGNSA. CDR3: CASSLAGTRETQYF. As DNA, the CDR3 is TGTGCCAGCAGCTTAGCGGGCACTCGGGAGACCCAGTACTTC.

The CDR3 region has the DNA TGTGCCTGGAGAACGTTCACCGGGACAACCTACAATGAGCAGTTCTTC. Protein product: CAWRTFTGTTYNEQFF. V gene TRBV30 combines with J gene TRBJ2-1; possible D gene TRBD1, 6 bases. Germline V gene data show CDR1 as GTSNPN and CDR2 as SVGIG (reference sequence). The V end was cut by 3 bases, the J end by 2 bases, with 17 bases between. This CDR3 spans 16 amino acids.

This chain uses TRBV6-1 with TRBJ1-1; no clear D gene. Between the trimmed V and J ends, which lost 5 bases and 0 bases, there was a span of 7 bases. This CDR3 spans 13 amino acids. Germline assignment: CDR1 MNHNS and CDR2 SASEGT. CDR3 nucleotides: TGTGCCAGCAGTCCTACAGTGAACACTGAAGCTTTCTTT. Residues: CASSPTVNTEAFF.

The rearrangement joins TRBV7-4 to TRBJ1-4; D may be TRBD1 (5 bases). The germline V gene has CDR1 SGHVT and CDR2 SQSDAQ. V lost 8 bases, J lost 8 bases, and 15 bases lay in between. The CDR3 covers 13 residues. The CDR3 sequence is CASFQGSEEKLFF. The CDR3 DNA sequence: TGTGCCAGCTTCCAGGGTTCGGAGGAAAAACTGTTTTTT.

The chain couples TRBV10-3 to TRBJ2-3; 12 bases align to TRBD2. Trimming took 6 bases from V and 8 from J; bases not matched to a gene: 9. In germline, CDR1 is ENHRY, CDR2 SYGVKD. This CDR3 is 15 amino acids long. For the CDR3, the DNA is TGTGCCATCAGCCCAGGACTAGCGGGGTCCGGTACGCAGTATTTT. It yields the protein CAISPGLAGSGTQYF.

The V call is TRBV30, the J call TRBJ2-7; possibly TRBD2 for D (6 bases). CDR3 length: 11 residues. CDR1 is GTSNPN and CDR2 is SVGIG in the germline V gene (reference sequence). The V end lost 6 bases, the J end lost 2 bases, and 8 bases lay between the germline ends. This CDR3 reads CACGEAYEQYF. The CDR3 DNA reads TGTGCCTGTGGGGAGGCCTACGAGCAGTACTTC. The whole variable domain, remainder taken from reference TRBV30 and TRBJ2-7, is SQTIHQWPATLVQPVGSPLSLECTVEGTSNPNLYWYRQAAGRGLQLLFYSVGIGQISSEVPQNLSASRPQDRQFILSSKKLLLSDSGFYLCACGEAYEQYFGPGTRLTVT.

The chain has TRBV19 and TRBJ1-5; D uncertain. Germline CDR1 reads LNHDA; CDR2 reads SQIVND (reference sequence). The CDR3 loop spans 13 amino acids. The ends were cut back, 9 bases at V and 5 bases at J, with 14 bases in the middle. As DNA, the CDR3 is TGTGCCAGCACTCACAGCTCTGATCAGCCCCAGCATTTT. This encodes CASTHSSDQPQHF.

The chain is built from TRBV2 and TRBJ1-2; TRBD1 is a possible D gene (5 bases). The germline V gene has CDR1 SNHLY and CDR2 FYNNEI. Trimming took off 9 bases at V and 4 bases at J, with 9 bases between the two ends. The CDR3 spans 11 residues. CDR3 DNA: TGTGCCAGAAAGACAGTCTATGGCTACACCTTC. Its translation: CARKTVYGYTF.